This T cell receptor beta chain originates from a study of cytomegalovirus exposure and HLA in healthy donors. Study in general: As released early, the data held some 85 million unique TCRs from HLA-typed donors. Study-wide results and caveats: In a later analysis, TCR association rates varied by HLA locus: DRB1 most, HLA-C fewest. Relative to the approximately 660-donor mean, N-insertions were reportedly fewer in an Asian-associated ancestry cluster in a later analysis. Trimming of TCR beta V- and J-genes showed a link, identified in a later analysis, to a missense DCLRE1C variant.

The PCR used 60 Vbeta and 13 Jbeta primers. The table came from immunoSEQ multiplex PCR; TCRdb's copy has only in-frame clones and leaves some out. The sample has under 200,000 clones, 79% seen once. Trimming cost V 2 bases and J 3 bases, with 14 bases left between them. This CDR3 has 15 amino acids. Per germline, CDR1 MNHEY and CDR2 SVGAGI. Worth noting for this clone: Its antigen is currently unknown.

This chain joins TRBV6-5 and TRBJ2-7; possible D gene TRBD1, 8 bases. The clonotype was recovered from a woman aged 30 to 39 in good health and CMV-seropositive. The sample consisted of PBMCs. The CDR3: CASSYRQGRGYEQYF. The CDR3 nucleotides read TGTGCCAGCAGTTACCGACAGGGGAGGGGCTACGAGCAGTACTTC.